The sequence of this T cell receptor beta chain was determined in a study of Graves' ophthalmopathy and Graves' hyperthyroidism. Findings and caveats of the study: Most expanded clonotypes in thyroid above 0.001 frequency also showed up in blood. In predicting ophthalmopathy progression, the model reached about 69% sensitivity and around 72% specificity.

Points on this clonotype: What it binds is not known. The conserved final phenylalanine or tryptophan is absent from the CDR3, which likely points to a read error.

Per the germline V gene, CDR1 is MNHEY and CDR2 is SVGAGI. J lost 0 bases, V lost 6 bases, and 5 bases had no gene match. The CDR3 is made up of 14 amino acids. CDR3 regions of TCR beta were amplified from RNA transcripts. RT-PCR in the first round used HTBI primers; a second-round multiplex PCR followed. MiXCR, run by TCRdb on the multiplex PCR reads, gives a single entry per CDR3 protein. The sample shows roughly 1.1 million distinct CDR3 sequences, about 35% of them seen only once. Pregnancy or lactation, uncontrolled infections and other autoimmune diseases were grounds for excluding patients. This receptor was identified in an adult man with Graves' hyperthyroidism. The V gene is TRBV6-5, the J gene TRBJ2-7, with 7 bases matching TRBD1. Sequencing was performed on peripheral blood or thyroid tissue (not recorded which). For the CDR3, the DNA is TGTGCCAGCAGACAGGGGTTTTCCTCCTACGAGCAGTACCTC. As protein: CASRQGFSSYEQYL.